The 22 T cell receptor beta chains below all came from one sample that was sequenced in a study of cytotoxic CD8 clonotypes in ibrutinib-treated CLL. Some clones are missing from TCRdb's copy, which holds only in-frame ones; the method was immunoSEQ multiplex PCR. The repertoire consists of 50,000 or so clones, with approximately 87% occurring once and the leading ten covering roughly 20%. The material was PBMCs, obtained after 24 months of ibrutinib treatment. These TCRs come from a human donor with chronic lymphocytic leukemia.

This clone was recorded a few times. The chain uses TRBV19 and TRBJ2-5, with 7 nucleotides matching TRBD2. The length of the CDR3 is 16 residues. Per germline, CDR1 LNHDA and CDR2 SQIVND (reference sequence). V trimming: 4 bases; J trimming: 5 bases; junction bases outside the gene matches: 13. This CDR3 reads CASSTGNAGVGETQYF. Here the CDR3 DNA reads TGTGCCAGTAGTACCGGCAATGCGGGAGTTGGTGAGACCCAGTACTTC.

This sequence joins TRBV27 and TRBJ1-2; 10 bases are a match to TRBD1. Per the germline V gene, CDR1 is MNHEY and CDR2 is SMNVEV (reference sequence). This CDR3 contains 16 residues. V shed 7 bases, J shed 8 bases, and the junction held 16 bases outside the gene matches. The CDR3 sequence is CASTGGDRGRDRGYTF. CDR3 DNA sequence: TGTGCCAGCACCGGGGGGGACAGGGGAAGAGACCGAGGCTACACCTTC.

The J gene is TRBJ2-7, the V gene TRBV29-1, with TRBD2 identical over 10 bases. The junction had 2 bases not matched to a gene; V was cut back by 1 base and J by 2 bases. Germline assignment: CDR1 SQVTM and CDR2 ANQGSEA. The CDR3 runs to 14 residues. In nucleotides, the CDR3 is TGCAGCGTTGAAGGTAGCGGGAGGCCCTACGAGCAGTACTTC. This encodes CSVEGSGRPYEQYF.

V usage is TRBV25-1 and J usage is TRBJ1-5; D is perhaps TRBD1 (6 bases). The germline V gene encodes CDR1 MGHDK and CDR2 SYGVNS. CDR3 length equals 14 residues. Between the trimmed V and J ends, which lost 2 bases and 7 bases, there was a span of 12 bases. The CDR3 DNA sequence: TGTGCCAGCAGTGAAAACAGGGATCGGCAGCCCCAGCATTTT. It encodes CASSENRDRQPQHF.

V gene TRBV10-3 combines with J gene TRBJ2-7, with D maybe TRBD1 (5 bases). The CDR3 length is 13 residues. The germline V gene has CDR1 ENHRY and CDR2 SYGVKD. Trimming pared 0 bases from V and 2 bases from J, leaving 5 bases between. CDR3 in amino acids: CAISESTAYEQYF. In DNA form, the CDR3 reads TGTGCCATCAGTGAGTCGACAGCCTACGAGCAGTACTTC.

This chain connects TRBV27 to TRBJ2-6, with 12 bases lining up with TRBD1. Germline V gene data show CDR1 as MNHEY and CDR2 as SMNVEV (reference sequence). The CDR3 is 17 amino acids. Losses at the gene ends were 6 bases for V and 4 bases for J; bases not matched to a gene: 7. The CDR3: CASRPGQGASGANVLTF. In DNA, the CDR3 is TGTGCCAGCAGGCCGGGACAGGGGGCTTCCGGGGCCAACGTCCTGACTTTC.

The chain is built from TRBV11-2 and TRBJ1-4, with 8 bases aligning to TRBD1. CDR3 length equals 18 residues. Germline V gives CDR1 SGHAT, CDR2 FQNNGV. Trimming cost V 5 bases and J 2 bases; bases outside gene matches: 13. This chain's CDR3 is CASSQITGGIWTNEKLFF. The CDR3, as DNA: TGTGCCAGCAGCCAGATAACAGGGGGTATTTGGACTAATGAAAAACTGTTTTTT.

The chain joins TRBV27 to TRBJ2-6; D not resolved. CDR1 MNHEY and CDR2 SMNVEV come from the germline V gene (reference sequence). With 5 bases removed from V and 1 base from J, the gap between germline ends came to 6 bases. The CDR3 length is 14 residues. The CDR3 spells CASSAQSGANVLTF. The DNA of the CDR3 is TGTGCCAGCAGTGCCCAGTCTGGGGCCAACGTCCTGACTTTC.

This clone was detected only a few times. The sample carries other DNA sequences with the same CDR3. This chain connects TRBV5-1 to TRBJ2-1; 8 positions agree with TRBD2. V lost 3 bases and J lost 10; bases outside the gene matches: 6. CDR3 length: 13 residues. The germline V gene has CDR1 SGHRS and CDR2 YFSETQ. DNA of the CDR3: TGCGCCAGCAGCTCCGCGGGGGGAAACGAGCAGTTCTTC. Protein sequence: CASSSAGGNEQFF. The whole variable domain, filled in from reference TRBV5-1 and TRBJ2-1, reads KAGVTQTPRYLIKTRGQQVTLSCSPISGHRSVSWYQQTPGQGLQFLFEYFSETQRNKGNFPGRFSGRQFSNSRSEMNVSTLELGDSALYLCASSSAGGNEQFFGPGTRLTVL.

The genes are TRBV28 and TRBJ2-1; D is unresolved. Germline CDR1 is MDHEN and CDR2 is SYDVKM. Trimming shortened V by 0 bases and J by 8 bases, and 5 bases separated the two germline ends. The CDR3 has 12 residues. CDR3 sequence reads: CASSLWPYEQFF. Here the CDR3 DNA reads TGTGCCAGCAGTTTATGGCCCTATGAGCAGTTCTTC.

V gene TRBV14 combines with J gene TRBJ2-3, with TRBD2 matching over 7 bases. Germline CDR1 and CDR2: SGHDN and FVKESK. There are 17 residues in the CDR3. Unmatched junction bases numbered 17, after V lost 4 bases and J lost 7 bases. Written as DNA, the CDR3 is TGTGCCAGCAGCCGTCACCTTATAGCGGGTGCCTCCCATACGCAGTATTTT. Translated, it gives CASSRHLIAGASHTQYF.

This chain connects TRBV6-4 to TRBJ2-2; TRBD2 might be the D (5 bases). Trimming removed 0 bases from V and 2 bases from J, with 10 bases in between. The CDR3 covers 16 residues. Germline V gene sequence: CDR1 MRHNA, CDR2 SNTAGT. CDR3 in DNA: TGTGCCAGCAGTGACTCGCCGACGGGAAACACCGGGGAGCTGTTTTTT. Protein sequence: CASSDSPTGNTGELFF.

V and J are TRBV20-1 and TRBJ1-2; TRBD1 matches at 7 bases. In germline, CDR1 is DFQATT, CDR2 SNEGSKA (reference sequence). V lost 8 bases and J lost 3; bases outside the gene matches: 3. This CDR3 has 11 amino acids. CDR3 sequence: CSSDRDYGYTF. CDR3 coding DNA: TGCAGTTCCGACAGGGACTATGGCTACACCTTC.

J is TRBJ2-3 and V is TRBV11-2, with TRBD2 matching 12 bases. The germline CDR1 and CDR2 sequences are SGHAT and FQNNGV. This CDR3 has 15 residues. V dropped 5 bases and J dropped 3; count of bases not matched to a gene: 3. The chain's CDR3 is CASSPSGRGTDTQYF. CDR3 DNA sequence: TGTGCCAGCAGCCCTAGCGGGAGGGGTACAGATACGCAGTATTTT.

The chain is built from TRBV7-2 and TRBJ2-5; TRBD1 aligns across 7 bases. Judging by the DNA end, TRBJ2-7 fits better; the J call may be wrong. The CDR3 has 15 residues. Germline V CDR1 and CDR2: SGHTA, FQGNSA. CDR3 bases: TGTGCCAGCAGCCCTCTGGGGACAGCTATCTACGAGCAGTACTTC. It encodes CASSPLGTAIYEQYF.

The chain has TRBV9 and TRBJ2-1; D may be TRBD2 (7 bases). The CDR3 totals 13 residues. The V and J ends lost 3 bases and 8 bases respectively, with 12 bases between them. Germline-derived CDR1 and CDR2 are SGDLS and YYNGEE. The DNA of the CDR3 is TGTGCCAGCAGCGGTAGGGGGAGGGATGAGCAGTTCTTC. Amino acids: CASSGRGRDEQFF.

The chain employs TRBV28 and TRBJ1-1; D remains unclear. Deletions cut 8 bases from V and 5 bases from J, with 15 bases between. The CDR3 is 13 amino acids. The germline gives CDR1 MDHEN, CDR2 SYDVKM. CDR3 nucleotides: TGTGCCAGCGTTATATCTCGAGGGACTGAAGCTTTCTTT. This gives the protein CASVISRGTEAFF. Combining the CDR3 with reference TRBV28 and TRBJ1-1 gives the whole variable domain DVKVTQSSRYLVKRTGEKVFLECVQDMDHENMFWYRQDPGLGLRLIYFSYDVKMKEKGDIPEGYSVSREKKERFSLILESASTNQTSMYLCASVISRGTEAFFGQGTRLTVV.

Notes on this clone: The junction departs from the called germline gene at one end, perhaps through a read error. The chain is built from TRBV15 and TRBJ1-5; 9 bases line up with TRBD1. CDR3 length: 17 amino acids. CDR1 and CDR2 from the germline V gene are LNHNV and YYDKDF (reference sequence). CDR3 bases: TGTGCCACCAGAAGAGATTCCCTCGGACAGGGGAATCAGCCCCAGCATTTT. It codes for CATRRDSLGQGNQPQHF.

The chain joins TRBV5-1 to TRBJ2-3, with unresolved D. The V end lost 1 base, the J end lost 6 bases, and 9 bases lay between the germline ends. This CDR3 is 13 amino acids long. Looked up from germline, CDR1 is SGHRS and CDR2 is YFSETQ. The CDR3 protein is CASSLRAKDTQYF. DNA for the CDR3: TGCGCCAGCAGCTTGCGGGCAAAGGATACGCAGTATTTT.

The chain couples TRBV7-2 to TRBJ2-3, with TRBD1 matching over 9 bases. Germline V gene data show CDR1 as SGHTA and CDR2 as FQGNSA. The CDR3 loop spans 15 amino acids. With 0 bases clipped from V and 5 bases from J, the junction kept 3 bases outside the gene matches. DNA for the CDR3: TGTGCCAGCAGCTTAGCAGGGACAGGGATAGATACGCAGTATTTT. This sequence encodes CASSLAGTGIDTQYF.

This rearrangement joins TRBV30 to TRBJ2-2, with 8 bases lining up with TRBD2. The CDR3 is 14 amino acids. V was clipped by 2 bases and J by 6 bases; unmatched bases: 5. Germline loops: CDR1 GTSNPN, CDR2 SVGIG (reference sequence). The CDR3 spells CAWSQSGSSGELFF. In DNA, the CDR3 is TGTGCCTGGAGTCAGAGCGGGAGTTCCGGGGAGCTGTTTTTT. Complete variable domain (other parts from reference TRBV30 and TRBJ2-2): SQTIHQWPATLVQPVGSPLSLECTVEGTSNPNLYWYRQAAGRGLQLLFYSVGIGQISSEVPQNLSASRPQDRQFILSSKKLLLSDSGFYLCAWSQSGSSGELFFGEGSRLTVL.

The rearrangement links TRBV28 to TRBJ2-7, with D possibly being TRBD2 (5 bases). This CDR3 has 13 amino acids. V lost 5 bases to trimming and J lost 4 bases, with 12 bases between them. CDR1 is MDHEN, CDR2 SYDVKM, per germline. The CDR3 DNA is TGTGCCAGCAGTCCCGGGGTACTTTACGAGCAGTACTTC. Its protein product is CASSPGVLYEQYF.